One and the same sample provided the 2 T cell receptor beta chains below, sequenced in a study of shared clonotypes between healthy human individuals. Sequencing used immunoSEQ multiplex PCR; TCRdb keeps in-frame clones, though not all of them. The sample records 2.3 million or so clones, just over 90% being singletons. The specimen was naive CD4+ T cells from PBMCs. Subset in this sample: CD45RA+ positively selected. The receptors here all came from a man aged 18 to 29 in good health. Some clones in this sample may be carry-over from other donors' samples.

This chain links TRBV5-1 with TRBJ2-1; 7 nucleotides match TRBD1. Germline V gene lookup returns CDR1 SGHRS and CDR2 YFSETQ. The CDR3 has 15 amino acids. The V segment lost 4 bases and the J segment 3 bases; nucleotides outside the gene matches: 7. This CDR3 reads CASSAGQVNYNEQFF. The CDR3 bases are TGCGCCAGCAGCGCCGGACAGGTGAACTACAATGAGCAGTTCTTC.

The V call is TRBV6-1, the J call TRBJ2-1, with D tentatively TRBD2 (5 bases). Germline assignment: CDR1 MNHNS and CDR2 SASEGT. The CDR3 is made up of 15 amino acids. V was pared by 8 bases and J by 0 bases, with 14 bases between. CDR3 nucleotides: TGTGCCAGCGGGCGGGCAGCCCTCTCCTACAATGAGCAGTTCTTC. Translated: CASGRAALSYNEQFF.